The rows below give T cell receptor beta chains drawn from one sample of a study of cytomegalovirus exposure and HLA in healthy donors. TCRdb keeps only in-frame clones here, not all; method: immunoSEQ multiplex PCR. The table has 180,000 or so clones, around 80% seen once. Sequenced input: PBMCs. Receptor source: an older woman in good health and CMV-seropositive. CDR3s include the opening cysteine and the closing phenylalanine or tryptophan. A D gene is named only where the DNA matches it firmly. A row's size may be missing; if present it is once, few, many or a size class.

>TRBJ2-7|.|TRBV28|.
CASSSGGMRDYEQYF
TGTGCCAGCAGTTCAGGAGGGATGAGGGACTACGAGCAGTACTTC
>TRBJ1-2|.|TRBV27|.
CASSLEGGVTNYGYTF
TGTGCCAGCAGCCTTGAAGGGGGGGTAACTAACTATGGCTACACCTTC
>TRBJ2-4|.|TRBV4-1|.
CASSHLGQRSLAKNIQYF
TGCGCCAGCAGCCACCTTGGACAGCGATCTCTAGCCAAAAACATTCAGTACTTC
>TRBJ2-3|few|TRBV7-6|.
CASSLAPTDTQYF
TGTGCCAGCAGCTTAGCCCCGACAGATACGCAGTATTTT
>TRBJ2-7|few|TRBV9|.
CASSVEGQGITTYEQYF
TGTGCCAGCAGCGTAGAGGGGCAGGGAATAACCACCTACGAGCAGTACTTC
>TRBJ1-5|.|TRBV10-2|TRBD1
CASSEQGAREPQHF
TGCGCCAGCAGCGAACAGGGGGCGAGGGAGCCCCAGCATTTT
>TRBJ2-7|.|TRBV10-3|.
CAITGDGGSSYEQYF
TGTGCCATCACCGGGGATGGGGGGTCCTCCTACGAGCAGTACTTC
>TRBJ1-2|.|TRBV15|.
CATSRDTPGRGGYTF
TGTGCCACCAGCAGAGATACCCCGGGTAGGGGCGGCTACACCTTC
>TRBJ1-1|.|TRBV30|.
CAWKAQGYLNTEAFF
TGTGCCTGGAAAGCACAGGGCTACCTGAACACTGAAGCTTTCTTT
>TRBJ2-7|.|TRBV6-5|TRBD1
CASSTRTGGAYEQYF
TGTGCCAGCAGTACCAGGACAGGGGGGGCCTACGAGCAGTACTTC
>TRBJ2-3|.|TRBV18|TRBD1
CASSPPTGGDGTDTQYF
TGTGCCAGCTCACCACCGACAGGGGGCGATGGCACAGATACGCAGTATTTT
>TRBJ2-1|.|TRBV30|TRBD2
CAWSAGAWQFF
TGTGCCTGGAGCGCGGGAGCTTGGCAGTTCTTC
>TRBJ2-3|.|TRBV7-9|.
CASSLAQGDTQYF
TGTGCCAGCAGCTTAGCGCAGGGAGATACGCAGTATTTT
>TRBJ2-5|.|TRBV5-1|TRBD2
CASSFIGGGDQETQYF
TGCGCCAGCAGCTTTATTGGCGGGGGGGACCAAGAGACCCAGTACTTC
>TRBJ1-2|.|TRBV6-4|.
CASSDEVGYGYTF
TGTGCCAGCAGTGACGAGGTTGGCTATGGCTACACCTTC
>TRBJ1-5|.|TRBV19|TRBD1
CASNLAGGLNQPQHF
TGTGCCAGTAATTTGGCAGGGGGTCTTAATCAGCCCCAGCATTTT
>TRBJ2-1|few|TRBV19|TRBD2
CASGSSGGLYNEQFF
TGTGCCAGTGGGAGTAGCGGGGGGTTATACAATGAGCAGTTCTTC
>TRBJ2-7|.|TRBV21-1|.
CASSKPDSPASYEQYF
TGTGCCAGCAGCAAGCCTGACAGCCCGGCCTCCTACGAGCAGTACTTC
>TRBJ2-7|once|TRBV7-9|.
CASSLGREYEQYF
TGTGCCAGCAGCTTAGGTAGGGAGTACGAGCAGTACTTC
>TRBJ1-6|.|TRBV7-9|.
CASSGSRGQGERNSPLHF
TGTGCCAGCAGCGGAAGTAGGGGTCAGGGTGAGCGTAATTCACCCCTCCACTTT